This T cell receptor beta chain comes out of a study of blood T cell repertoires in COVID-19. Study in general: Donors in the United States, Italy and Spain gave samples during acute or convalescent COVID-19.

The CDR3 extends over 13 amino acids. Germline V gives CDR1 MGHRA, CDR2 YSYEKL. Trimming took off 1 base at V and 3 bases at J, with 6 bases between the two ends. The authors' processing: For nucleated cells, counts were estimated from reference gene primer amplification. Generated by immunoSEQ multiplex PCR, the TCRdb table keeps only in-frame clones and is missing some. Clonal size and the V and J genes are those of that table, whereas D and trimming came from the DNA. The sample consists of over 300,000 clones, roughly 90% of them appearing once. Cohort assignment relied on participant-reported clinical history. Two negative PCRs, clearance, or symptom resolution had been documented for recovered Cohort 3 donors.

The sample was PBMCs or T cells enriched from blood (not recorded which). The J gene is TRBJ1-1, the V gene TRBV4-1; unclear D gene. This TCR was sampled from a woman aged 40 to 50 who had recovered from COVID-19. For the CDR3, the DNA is TGCGCCAGCAGCCAAGCGTCAGACACTGAAGCTTTCTTT. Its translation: CASSQASDTEAFF.